Below are 3 T cell receptor beta chains sequenced from a single sample in a study of blood T cell repertoires in COVID-19. Produced via immunoSEQ multiplex PCR; TCRdb's table is partial and in-frame only. This sample has some 25,000 clones, with more than 75% found just once. The sample taken for sequencing was peripheral blood. All receptors derive from a human donor in a cohort sampled during active COVID-19.

This chain joins TRBV7-2 and TRBJ2-1, with D possibly being TRBD2 (5 bases). The CDR3 totals 14 residues. Trimming stripped 5 bases from V and 4 bases from J, with 12 bases between. Germline V lookup: CDR1 SGHTA, CDR2 FQGNSA. CDR3 sequence: CASSLLTIYNEQFF. DNA for the CDR3: TGTGCCAGCAGCCTATTGACTATTTACAATGAGCAGTTCTTC. The variable domain in full, with the rest retrieved from reference TRBV7-2 and TRBJ2-1, is GAGVSQSPSNKVTEKGKDVELRCDPISGHTALYWYRQSLGQGLEFLIYFQGNSAPDKSGLPSDRFSAERTGGSVSTLTIQRTQQEDSAVYLCASSLLTIYNEQFFGPGTRLTVL.

This clone was observed a handful of times. The chain couples TRBV11-2 to TRBJ2-5; D is possibly TRBD2 (6 bases). Germline-derived CDR1 and CDR2 are SGHAT and FQNNGV. V dropped 6 bases and J dropped 5 bases, with 13 bases sitting between them. The CDR3 spans 13 residues. The DNA for the CDR3 is TGTGCCAGCAGTCAAGGACTACGGGAGACCCAGTACTTC. It specifies CASSQGLRETQYF.

This clone was counted a single time. The chain employs TRBV10-3 and TRBJ2-7, with TRBD1 matching 8 bases. The germline V gene encodes CDR1 ENHRY and CDR2 SYGVKD. V dropped 4 bases and J dropped 0; count of bases not matched to a gene: 2. This CDR3 contains 14 residues. CDR3 loop: CAISGTGSSYEQYF. The CDR3 bases are TGTGCCATCAGTGGGACAGGGAGCTCCTACGAGCAGTACTTC.